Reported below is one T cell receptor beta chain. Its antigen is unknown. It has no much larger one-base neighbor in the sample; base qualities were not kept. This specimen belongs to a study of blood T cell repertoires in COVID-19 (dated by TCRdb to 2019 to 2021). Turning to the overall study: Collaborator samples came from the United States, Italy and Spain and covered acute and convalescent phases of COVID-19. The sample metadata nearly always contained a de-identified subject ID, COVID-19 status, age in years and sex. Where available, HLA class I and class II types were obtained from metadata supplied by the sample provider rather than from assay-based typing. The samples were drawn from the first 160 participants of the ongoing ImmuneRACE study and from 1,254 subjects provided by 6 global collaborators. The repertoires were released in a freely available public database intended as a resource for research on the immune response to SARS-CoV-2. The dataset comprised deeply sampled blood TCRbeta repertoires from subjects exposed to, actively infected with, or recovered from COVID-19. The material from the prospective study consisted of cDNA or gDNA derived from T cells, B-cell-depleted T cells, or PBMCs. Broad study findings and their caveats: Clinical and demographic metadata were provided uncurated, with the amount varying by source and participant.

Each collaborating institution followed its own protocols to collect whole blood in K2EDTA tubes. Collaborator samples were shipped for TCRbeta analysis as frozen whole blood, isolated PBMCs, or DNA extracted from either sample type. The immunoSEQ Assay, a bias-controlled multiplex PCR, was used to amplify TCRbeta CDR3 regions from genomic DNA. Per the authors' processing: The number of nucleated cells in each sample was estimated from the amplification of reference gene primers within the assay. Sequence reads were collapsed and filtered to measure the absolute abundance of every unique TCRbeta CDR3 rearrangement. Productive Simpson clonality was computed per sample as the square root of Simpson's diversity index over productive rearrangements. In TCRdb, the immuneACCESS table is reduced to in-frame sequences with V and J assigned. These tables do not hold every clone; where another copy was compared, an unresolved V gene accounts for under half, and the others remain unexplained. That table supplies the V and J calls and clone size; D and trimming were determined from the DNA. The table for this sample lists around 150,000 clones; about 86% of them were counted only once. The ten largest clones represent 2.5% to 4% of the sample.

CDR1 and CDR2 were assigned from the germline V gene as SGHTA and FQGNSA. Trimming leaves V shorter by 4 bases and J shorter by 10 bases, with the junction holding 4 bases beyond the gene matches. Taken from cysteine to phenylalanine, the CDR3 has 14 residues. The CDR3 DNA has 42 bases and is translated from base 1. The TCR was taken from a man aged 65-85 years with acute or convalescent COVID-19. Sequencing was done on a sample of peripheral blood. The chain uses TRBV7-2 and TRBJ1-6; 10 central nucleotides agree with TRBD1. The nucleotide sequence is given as TGTGCCAGCAGCTGGGGACAGGGGCTATCACCCCTCCACTTT. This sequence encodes CASSWGQGLSPLHF.